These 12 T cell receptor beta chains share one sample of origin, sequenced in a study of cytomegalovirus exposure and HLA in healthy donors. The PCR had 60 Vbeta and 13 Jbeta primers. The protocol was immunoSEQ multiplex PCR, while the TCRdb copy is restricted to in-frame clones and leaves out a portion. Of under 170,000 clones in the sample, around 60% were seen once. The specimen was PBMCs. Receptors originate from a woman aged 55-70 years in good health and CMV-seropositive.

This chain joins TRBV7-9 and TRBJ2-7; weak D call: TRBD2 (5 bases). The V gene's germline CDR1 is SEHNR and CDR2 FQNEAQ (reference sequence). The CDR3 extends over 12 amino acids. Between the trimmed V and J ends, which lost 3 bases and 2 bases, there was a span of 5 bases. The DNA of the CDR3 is TGTGCCAGCAGCTTCGGGGCCTACGAGCAGTACTTC. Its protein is CASSFGAYEQYF.

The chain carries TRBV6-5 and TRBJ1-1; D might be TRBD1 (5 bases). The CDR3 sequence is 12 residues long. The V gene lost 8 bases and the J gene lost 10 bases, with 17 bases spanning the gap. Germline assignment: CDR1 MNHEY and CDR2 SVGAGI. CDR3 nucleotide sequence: TGTGCCAGCGGACACCAGGTTTGGGGAGCTTTCTTT. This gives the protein CASGHQVWGAFF.

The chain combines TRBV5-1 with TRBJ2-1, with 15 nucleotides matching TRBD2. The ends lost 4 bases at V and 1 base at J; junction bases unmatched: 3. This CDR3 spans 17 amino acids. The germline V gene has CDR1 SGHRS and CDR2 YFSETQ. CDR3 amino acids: CASSGGTSGGSYNEQFF. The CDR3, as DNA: TGCGCCAGCAGCGGGGGGACTAGCGGGGGGTCCTACAATGAGCAGTTCTTC.

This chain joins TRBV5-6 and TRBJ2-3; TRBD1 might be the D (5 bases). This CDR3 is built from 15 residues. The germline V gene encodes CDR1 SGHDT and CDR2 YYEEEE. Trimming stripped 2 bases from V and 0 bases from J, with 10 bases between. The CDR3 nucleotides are TGTGCCAGCAGCTTACAGACAGCTAGCACAGATACGCAGTATTTT. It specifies CASSLQTASTDTQYF.

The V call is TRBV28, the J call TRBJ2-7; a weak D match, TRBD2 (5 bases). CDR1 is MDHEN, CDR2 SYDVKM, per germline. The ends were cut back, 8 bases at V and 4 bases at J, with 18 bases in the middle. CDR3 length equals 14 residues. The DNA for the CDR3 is TGTGCCAGCTCACTCGGACTCCAAAGATACGAGCAGTACTTC. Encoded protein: CASSLGLQRYEQYF.

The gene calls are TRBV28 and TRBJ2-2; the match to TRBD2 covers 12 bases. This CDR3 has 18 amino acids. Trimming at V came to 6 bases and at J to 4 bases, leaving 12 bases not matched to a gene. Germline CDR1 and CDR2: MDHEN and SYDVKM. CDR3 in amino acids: CASSPPDGLAGSTGELFF. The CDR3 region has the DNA TGTGCCAGCAGCCCCCCCGATGGACTAGCGGGGTCCACCGGGGAGCTGTTTTTT.

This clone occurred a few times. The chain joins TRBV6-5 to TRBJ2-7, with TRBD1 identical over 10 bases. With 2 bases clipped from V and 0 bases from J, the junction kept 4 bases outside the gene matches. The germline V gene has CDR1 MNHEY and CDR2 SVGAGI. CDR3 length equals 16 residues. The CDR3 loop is CASSYRQGAYSYEQYF. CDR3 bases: TGTGCCAGCAGTTACCGACAGGGGGCTTACTCCTACGAGCAGTACTTC.

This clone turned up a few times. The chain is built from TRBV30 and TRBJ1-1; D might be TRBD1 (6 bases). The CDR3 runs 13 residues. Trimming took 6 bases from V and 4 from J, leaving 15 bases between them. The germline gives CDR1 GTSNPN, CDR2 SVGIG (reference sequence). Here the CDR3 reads CACNRVRGTEAFF. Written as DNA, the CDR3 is TGTGCCTGTAACAGGGTGAGGGGCACTGAAGCTTTCTTT.

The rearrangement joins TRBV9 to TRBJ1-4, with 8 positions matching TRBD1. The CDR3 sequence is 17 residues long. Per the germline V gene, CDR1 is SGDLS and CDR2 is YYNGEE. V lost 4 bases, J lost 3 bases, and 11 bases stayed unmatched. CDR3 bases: TGTGCCAGCAGCCCCCATGGGGGGGGACAGGCTAATGAAAAACTGTTTTTT. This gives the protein CASSPHGGGQANEKLFF.

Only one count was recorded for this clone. The CDR3 region has the DNA TGTGCCAGCAGCTCCAGGACTAGCGGGAGAGAGTACAATGAGCAGTTCTTC. Amino acid sequence: CASSSRTSGREYNEQFF. The chain combines TRBV11-2 with TRBJ2-1; TRBD2 aligns across 13 bases. Trimming removed 4 bases from V and 4 bases from J; junction bases left unmatched: 7. CDR3 length: 17 residues. Germline assignment: CDR1 SGHAT and CDR2 FQNNGV.

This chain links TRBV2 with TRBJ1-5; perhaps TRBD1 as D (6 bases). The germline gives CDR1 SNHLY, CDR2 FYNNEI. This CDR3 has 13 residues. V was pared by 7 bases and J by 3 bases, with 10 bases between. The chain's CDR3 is CASNGDINQPQHF. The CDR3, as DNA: TGTGCCAGCAACGGGGACATCAATCAGCCCCAGCATTTT.

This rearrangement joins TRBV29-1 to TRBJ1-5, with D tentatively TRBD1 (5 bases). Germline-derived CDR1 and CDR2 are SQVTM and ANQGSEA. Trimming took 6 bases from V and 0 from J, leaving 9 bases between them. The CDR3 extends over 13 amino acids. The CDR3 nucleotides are TGCAGCGTCGTGGACAATAGCAATCAGCCCCAGCATTTT. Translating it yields CSVVDNSNQPQHF.